By sample share, the clone carrying this T cell receptor beta chain is medium-sized. The data derive from a study of circulating CD8 cells and anti-PD-1 response in melanoma. The QIAseq Immune Repertoire TCR panel built the libraries from roughly 16 ng of total RNA. Each CDR3 protein is one row after TCRdb ran MiXCR on the reads. The data hold 2,000 to 2,500 distinct CDR3 sequences, with 7% to 8.5% observed a single time. Four subsets defined by PD-1 and/or TIGIT were sorted from live CD3+CD8+TCRalphabeta+ cells. The TCR comes from a human donor with melanoma. The specimen was CD8+ T cells from PBMCs, collected at baseline or after one month of anti-PD-1 therapy (not recorded which).

The CDR3 reads CASSDGELFF. CDR3 nucleotide sequence: TGTGCCAGCAGTGACGGGGAGCTGTTTTTT. The V and J genes are TRBV25-1 and TRBJ2-2; D not certain. The V gene's germline CDR1 is MGHDK and CDR2 SYGVNS. With 3 bases removed from V and 7 bases from J, the gap between germline ends came to 0 bases. The CDR3 runs 10 residues. The variable domain in full, with the rest retrieved from reference TRBV25-1 and TRBJ2-2, is EADIYQTPRYLVIGTGKKITLECSQTMGHDKMYWYQQDPGMELHLIHYSYGVNSTEKGDLSSESTVSRIRTEHFPLTLESARPSHTSQYLCASSDGELFFGEGSRLTVL.